This is a list of T cell receptor beta chains from one sample in a study of cytomegalovirus exposure and HLA in healthy donors. Measured with immunoSEQ multiplex PCR; TCRdb has only the in-frame clones, and not every one. Seen here are 130,000 or so clones, about two thirds observed once, and the top ten hold 6.6%. Material for sequencing was PBMCs. The origin of the receptors is a man aged 35 to 55 in good health and CMV-seropositive. CDR3s include the opening cysteine and the closing phenylalanine or tryptophan. The D gene is left open where the match is weak. Not every row has a clone size; where given, it reads once, few, many or a size class.

V gene	clone size	D gene	J gene	CDR3 protein	CDR3 DNA
TRBV6-5	.	.	TRBJ2-2	CASSSARANTGELFF	TGTGCCAGCAGTTCGGCCAGGGCGAACACCGGGGAGCTGTTTTTT
TRBV28	.	TRBD1	TRBJ2-2	CASSRDRSTGELFF	TGTGCCAGCAGTCGGGACAGGAGCACCGGGGAGCTGTTTTTT
TRBV6-6	.	TRBD1	TRBJ1-1	CASSSIKGAYTEAFF	TGTGCCAGCAGCTCAATAAAGGGGGCGTATACTGAAGCTTTCTTT
TRBV5-1	.	TRBD1	TRBJ1-5	CASSLGGTANQPQHF	TGCGCCAGCAGCTTGGGTGGGACAGCAAATCAGCCCCAGCATTTT
TRBV5-4	.	.	TRBJ1-2	CASSYDPAGGYTF	TGTGCCAGCAGCTACGACCCCGCAGGCGGCTACACCTTC
TRBV19	.	.	TRBJ2-5	CASRDPGSTQETQYF	TGTGCCAGTAGGGACCCGGGATCCACCCAAGAGACCCAGTACTTC
TRBV2	once	.	TRBJ1-3	CASSITGLRARISGNTIYF	TGTGCCAGCAGTATAACAGGGTTAAGAGCCCGGATCTCTGGAAACACCATATATTTT
TRBV5-4	few	.	TRBJ2-2	CASSPAGSTPGELFF	TGTGCCAGCAGCCCCGCGGGGTCTACCCCCGGGGAGCTGTTTTTT
TRBV27	.	TRBD1	TRBJ1-1	CASSSDRGLNTEAFF	TGTGCCAGCAGTTCAGACAGGGGTTTGAACACTGAAGCTTTCTTT
TRBV27	.	.	TRBJ2-7	CASSLSSGKSYEQYF	TGTGCCAGCAGTTTATCGTCAGGGAAATCCTACGAGCAGTACTTC
TRBV29-1	few	TRBD2	TRBJ2-5	CSVATSVSVTQYF	TGCAGCGTTGCGACTAGCGTGAGTGTGACCCAGTACTTC
TRBV25-1	.	.	TRBJ2-2	CASSSQGEGTGELFF	TGTGCCAGCAGTTCACAGGGGGAGGGCACCGGGGAGCTGTTTTTT
TRBV10-2	few	.	TRBJ1-4	CASSDGDEKLFF	TGCGCCAGCAGTGACGGGGATGAAAAACTGTTTTTT
TRBV7-9	.	.	TRBJ2-7	CASSPQGTPSYEQYF	TGTGCCAGCAGCCCGCAGGGAACCCCCTCCTACGAGCAGTACTTC
TRBV4-2	.	TRBD1	TRBJ2-7	CASSHLGQGVYEQYF	TGTGCCAGCAGCCACCTGGGACAGGGGGTCTACGAGCAGTACTTC
TRBV5-1	.	TRBD2	TRBJ2-2	CASTIRTSGSLTGELFF	TGCGCCAGCACCATTAGGACTAGCGGGAGCTTAACCGGGGAGCTGTTTTTT
TRBV4-2	few	.	TRBJ2-5	CASSQDLGLADRGQETQYF	TGTGCCAGCAGCCAAGATCTCGGGCTAGCTGACCGAGGCCAAGAGACCCAGTACTTC
TRBV30	.	TRBD1	TRBJ1-5	CAWSVQGQGNQPQHF	TGTGCCTGGAGTGTACAGGGACAGGGAAATCAGCCCCAGCATTTT
TRBV7-9	.	TRBD1	TRBJ1-2	CASSPGTGGHSNYGYTF	TGTGCCAGCAGCCCTGGGACAGGGGGGCATAGTAACTATGGCTACACCTTC
TRBV28	.	.	TRBJ1-4	CASSSGTPGGVAEKLFF	TGTGCCAGCAGTTCCGGGACCCCGGGCGGGGTTGCTGAAAAACTGTTTTTT
TRBV19	once	.	TRBJ2-6	CASSSIGGSGANVLTF	TGTGCCAGTAGTTCCATCGGGGGATCTGGGGCCAACGTCCTGACTTTC
TRBV5-6	few	.	TRBJ1-6	CASSKRTSYNSPLHF	TGTGCCAGCAGTAAGAGAACTAGCTATAATTCACCCCTCCACTTT
TRBV15	.	.	TRBJ2-5	CATSRDNRQETQYF	TGTGCCACCAGCAGAGATAACAGGCAAGAGACCCAGTACTTC
TRBV28	.	TRBD2	TRBJ2-3	CASSFRLAGTDTQYF	TGTGCCAGCAGTTTTCGACTAGCTGGCACAGATACGCAGTATTTT
TRBV18	.	TRBD1	TRBJ1-2	CASSPPPGGATGYTF	TGTGCCAGCTCACCACCCCCAGGGGGCGCGACTGGCTACACCTTC
TRBV4-1	.	.	TRBJ2-7	CASSLHPGYEQYF	TGCGCCAGCAGCCTTCATCCAGGGTACGAGCAGTACTTC
TRBV27	.	.	TRBJ2-3	CASSLRDPASPNTQYF	TGTGCCAGCAGTTTGCGGGATCCGGCCTCCCCAAATACGCAGTATTTT
TRBV5-4	.	.	TRBJ2-7	CASSVQGPPGEQYF	TGTGCCAGCAGCGTACAGGGTCCCCCAGGCGAGCAGTACTTC
TRBV5-1	few	.	TRBJ2-1	CASSLGGTNYNEQFF	TGCGCCAGCAGCTTGGGCGGGACGAACTACAATGAGCAGTTCTTC
TRBV2	.	.	TRBJ1-2	CASSEESGYGYTF	TGTGCCAGCAGTGAGGAGAGTGGCTATGGCTACACCTTC
TRBV5-1	.	.	TRBJ2-3	CASSLEVAGTDTQYF	TGCGCCAGCAGCTTGGAAGTAGCGGGCACAGATACGCAGTATTTT
TRBV5-1	.	.	TRBJ2-2	CASSFLTQYTGELFF	TGCGCCAGCAGCTTCTTAACACAGTACACCGGGGAGCTGTTTTTT
TRBV11-2	.	.	TRBJ1-1	CASSLVMVGATEAFF	TGTGCCAGCAGCTTAGTTATGGTGGGGGCCACTGAAGCTTTCTTT
TRBV4-2	few	.	TRBJ1-2	CASSPRPQDSNYGYTF	TGTGCCAGCAGTCCAAGACCGCAGGACAGCAACTATGGCTACACCTTC
TRBV18	once	TRBD1	TRBJ2-7	CASSPPGQGAIEQYF	TGTGCCAGCTCACCTCCGGGACAGGGGGCCATCGAGCAGTACTTC
TRBV11-2	.	TRBD2	TRBJ2-5	CASSVGLAGGETQYF	TGTGCCAGCAGCGTTGGACTAGCGGGAGGGGAGACCCAGTACTTC
TRBV6-5	.	TRBD1	TRBJ1-5	CASIRQGDQPQHF	TGTGCCAGCATACGACAGGGGGATCAGCCCCAGCATTTT
TRBV5-6	.	TRBD1	TRBJ1-2	CASSWGQGGFNYGYTF	TGTGCCAGCAGCTGGGGACAGGGAGGTTTTAACTATGGCTACACCTTC
TRBV5-1	.	TRBD2	TRBJ2-3	CASSLLAGGRTDTQYF	TGCGCCAGCAGCCTTCTAGCGGGAGGGCGCACAGATACGCAGTATTTT
TRBV5-1	.	.	TRBJ1-2	CASSLGLTVNYGYTF	TGCGCCAGCAGCTTGGGTCTCACAGTCAACTATGGCTACACCTTC
TRBV7-9	.	TRBD1	TRBJ1-2	CASSLTGTGEGYGYTF	TGTGCCAGCAGCTTAACGGGGACAGGGGAGGGTTATGGCTACACCTTC
TRBV28	.	TRBD1	TRBJ2-2	CASNAQGQGLRTGELFF	TGTGCCAGCAACGCCCAGGGACAGGGCCTCAGGACCGGGGAGCTGTTTTTT
TRBV5-1	.	TRBD1	TRBJ2-3	CASSFSGQWADTQYF	TGCGCCAGCAGCTTTTCGGGACAGTGGGCAGATACGCAGTATTTT
TRBV11-2	.	TRBD1	TRBJ2-7	CASSAIGTGGYEQYF	TGTGCCAGCAGCGCAATAGGGACAGGGGGCTACGAGCAGTACTTC
TRBV28	few	.	TRBJ1-5	CASSPHREGQPQHF	TGTGCCAGCAGTCCCCACAGGGAGGGTCAGCCCCAGCATTTT
TRBV4-2	.	.	TRBJ2-3	CASSQDPRDTQYF	TGTGCCAGCAGCCAAGATCCCCGAGATACGCAGTATTTT
TRBV15	.	TRBD1	TRBJ2-1	CATSSGQAYNEQFF	TGTGCCACCAGCTCGGGACAGGCCTACAATGAGCAGTTCTTC
TRBV2	.	TRBD1	TRBJ2-7	CASRGSGTGHNEQYF	TGTGCCAGCCGGGGCTCCGGGACAGGGCATAACGAGCAGTACTTC
TRBV5-1	.	TRBD1	TRBJ1-5	CASSLAGGENQPQHF	TGCGCCAGCAGCTTGGCAGGGGGCGAGAATCAGCCCCAGCATTTT
TRBV2	.	.	TRBJ2-7	CASRQLVNSYEQYF	TGTGCCAGCAGACAACTAGTGAACTCCTACGAGCAGTACTTC
TRBV15	.	.	TRBJ2-5	CATSSPGKYQETQYF	TGTGCCACCAGCAGCCCCGGGAAGTACCAAGAGACCCAGTACTTC
TRBV7-9	.	.	TRBJ1-4	CASSLQGNNEKLFF	TGTGCCAGCAGCTTACAGGGGAATAATGAAAAACTGTTTTTT
TRBV2	.	.	TRBJ1-5	CASSGGQVANQPQHF	TGTGCCAGCTCCGGCGGGCAGGTCGCAAATCAGCCCCAGCATTTT
TRBV5-1	.	.	TRBJ1-4	CASSSAGSTNEKLFF	TGCGCCAGCAGCTCAGCAGGGTCAACTAATGAAAAACTGTTTTTT
TRBV15	.	.	TRBJ2-7	CATSLQGGAYEQYF	TGTGCCACCAGCCTACAAGGGGGAGCATACGAGCAGTACTTC
TRBV27	.	.	TRBJ2-1	CASRPNEDSDAYNEQFF	TGTGCCAGCAGACCTAACGAAGACAGTGATGCCTACAATGAGCAGTTCTTC
TRBV28	.	.	TRBJ1-1	CAHSLWGRDTEAFF	TGTGCCCACTCCCTGTGGGGGCGTGACACTGAAGCTTTCTTT
TRBV7-6	.	.	TRBJ1-2	CASSPQGMYGYTF	TGTGCCAGCAGCCCCCAGGGGATGTATGGCTACACCTTC